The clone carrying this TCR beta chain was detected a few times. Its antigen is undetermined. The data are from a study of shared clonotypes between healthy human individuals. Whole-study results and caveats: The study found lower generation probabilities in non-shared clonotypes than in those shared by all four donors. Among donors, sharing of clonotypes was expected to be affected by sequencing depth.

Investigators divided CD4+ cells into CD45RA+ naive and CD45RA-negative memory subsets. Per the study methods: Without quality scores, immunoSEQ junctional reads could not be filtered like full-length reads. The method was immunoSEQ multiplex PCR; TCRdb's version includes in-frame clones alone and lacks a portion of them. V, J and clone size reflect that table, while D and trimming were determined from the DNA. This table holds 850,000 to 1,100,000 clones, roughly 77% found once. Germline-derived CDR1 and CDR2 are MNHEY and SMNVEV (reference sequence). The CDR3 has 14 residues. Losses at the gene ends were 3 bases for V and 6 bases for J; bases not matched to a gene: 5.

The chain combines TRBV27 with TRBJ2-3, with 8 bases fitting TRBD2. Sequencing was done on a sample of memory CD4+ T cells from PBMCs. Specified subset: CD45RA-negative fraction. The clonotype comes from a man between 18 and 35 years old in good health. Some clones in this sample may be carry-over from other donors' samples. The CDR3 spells CASSFGIAGDTQYF. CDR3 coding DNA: TGTGCCAGCAGTTTCGGGATAGCGGGGGATACGCAGTATTTT.